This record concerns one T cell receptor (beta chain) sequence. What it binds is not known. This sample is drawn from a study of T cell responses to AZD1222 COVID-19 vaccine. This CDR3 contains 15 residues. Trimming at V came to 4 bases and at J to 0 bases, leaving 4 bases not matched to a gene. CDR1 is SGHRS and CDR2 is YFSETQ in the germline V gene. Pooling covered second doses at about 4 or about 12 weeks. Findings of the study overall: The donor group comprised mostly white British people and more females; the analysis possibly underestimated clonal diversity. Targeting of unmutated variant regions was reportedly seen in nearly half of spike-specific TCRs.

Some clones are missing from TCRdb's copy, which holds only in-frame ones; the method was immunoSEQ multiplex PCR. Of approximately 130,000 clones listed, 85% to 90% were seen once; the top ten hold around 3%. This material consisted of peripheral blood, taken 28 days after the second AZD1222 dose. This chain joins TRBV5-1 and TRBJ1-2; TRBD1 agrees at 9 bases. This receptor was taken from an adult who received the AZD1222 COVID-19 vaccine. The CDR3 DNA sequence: TGCGCCAGCAGCCCCGACAGGGGGGCTAACTATGGCTACACCTTC. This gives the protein CASSPDRGANYGYTF.